This T cell receptor (beta chain) was sequenced in a study of T cell repertoires in cytomegalovirus infection (dated by TCRdb to between 2019 and 2020). General notes on the study: Donor HLA type was relevant to the analysis, because carriage of CMV infection together with the matching HLA type was indicated by public TCR beta signatures.

On the study overall, not on this receptor specifically: The ex vivo response was dominated by HLA-C-restricted CMV-specific TCR beta clonotypes, and the single most frequent clonotype in two of eight donors was supplied by these HLA-C-restricted clonotypes. Carriers of CMV infection plus the relevant HLA type were discriminated by the cumulative frequency of public TCR beta family members in the study cohort and in an independent 352-donor cohort.

Sequenced on an Illumina HiSeq 1500. TCRdb passed the public sequencing reads through fastp at Q25 and MiXCR, retaining productive beta sequences. Here each entry gathers all rows of one CDR3 protein and keeps the most common genes and DNA. Here the sample has 400,000 or so distinct CDR3 sequences; around a sixth occur a single time. The top ten constitute under 9% of the sample. The germline V gene (reference sequence) yields LNHNV for CDR1 and YYDKDF for CDR2. The CDR3 covers 13 residues, taking in both the cysteine and the phenylalanine. Left in the record is the CDR3 DNA by itself, 39 bases read in frame from the first base. V and J lose 8 bases and 4 bases, and a span of 15 bases separates them. This clonotype turned up a few times. No cognate antigen has been identified for it. Qualities for individual bases were not recorded, and no much larger clone is one base off.

The sequenced material came from PBMCs. The sequence links TRBV15 to TRBJ2-7; D gene: possibly TRBD2, on 5 matching bases. The sequence was obtained from a human donor in good health (CMV status not recorded). Some clones in this sample may be carry-over from other donors' samples. The bases are TGTGCCACCGCGTCGGGAAGGGAGTACGAGCAGTACTTC. It codes for CATASGREYEQYF.